This T cell receptor beta chain was observed in a study of T cell responses to AZD1222 COVID-19 vaccine. Study at large: Combined were second doses at about 4 or about 12 weeks. General study points: The donor cohort was predominantly white British with a female majority, and clonal diversity may have been underestimated. Vaccination with two AZD1222 doses was followed by a rise in Spike-specific TCR breadth and depth. AZD1222 recipients seropositive at baseline numbered only 5 or 6.

With respect to this clone: Its antigen is as yet unknown.

Per germline, CDR1 MNHEY and CDR2 SVGAGI. The CDR3 has 14 amino acids. Trimming removed 6 bases at V and 7 bases at J, with 18 bases between. Sequenced by immunoSEQ multiplex PCR; TCRdb stores in-frame clones only, minus some. This table has about 86,000 clones, under 95% appearing once. Sequencing used peripheral blood, obtained on day 0 of AZD1222 vaccination. The chain recombines TRBV6-5 with TRBJ1-2; D perhaps matches TRBD1 (5 bases). The sequence was collected from an adult in good health. DNA of the CDR3: TGTGCCAGCAGCGGGGCGTTGGGGCCGTTTGGCTACACCTTC. It is translated as CASSGALGPFGYTF.